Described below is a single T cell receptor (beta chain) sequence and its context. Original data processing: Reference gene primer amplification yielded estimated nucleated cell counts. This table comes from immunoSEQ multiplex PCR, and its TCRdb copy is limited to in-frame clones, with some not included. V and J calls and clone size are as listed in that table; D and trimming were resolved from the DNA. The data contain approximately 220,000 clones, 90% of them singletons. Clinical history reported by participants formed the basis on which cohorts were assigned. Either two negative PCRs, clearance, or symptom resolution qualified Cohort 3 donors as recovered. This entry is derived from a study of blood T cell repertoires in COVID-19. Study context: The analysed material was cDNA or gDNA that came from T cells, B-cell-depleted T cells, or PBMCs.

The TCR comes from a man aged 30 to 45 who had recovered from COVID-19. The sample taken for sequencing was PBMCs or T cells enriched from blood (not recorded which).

The CDR3 protein is CASRQTGFADTQYF. CDR3 coding DNA: TGTGCCAGCAGACAGACAGGGTTCGCAGATACGCAGTATTTT. The chain carries TRBV25-1 and TRBJ2-3; 7 bases fit TRBD1. J was trimmed by 4 bases and V by 6 bases; bases with no gene match: 7. This CDR3 has 14 amino acids. CDR1 MGHDK and CDR2 SYGVNS come from the germline V gene.